The 14 T cell receptor beta chains given below trace back to one sample, sequenced in a study of response to subunit inactivated influenza vaccine. Using its own MiXCR run on the RT-PCR reads, TCRdb lists one record per CDR3 protein. The data contain more than 700,000 distinct CDR3 sequences, 21% of them singletons. The sample consisted of PBMCs from blood, taken around 5 days after vaccination. The source of these receptors is a man in his forties or fifties who received an inactivated influenza vaccine.

This clonotype was counted between two and nine times. The chain combines TRBV7-2 with TRBJ2-5; D unresolved. This CDR3 spans 13 amino acids. Between the trimmed V and J ends, which lost 8 bases and 1 base, there was a span of 11 bases. Germline V lookup: CDR1 SGHTA, CDR2 FQGNSA. The CDR3 reads CASRPGGQETQYF. DNA of the CDR3: TGTGCCAGCCGCCCGGGTGGCCAAGAGACCCAGTACTTC. Drawing the rest from reference TRBV7-2 and TRBJ2-5, the complete variable domain is GAGVSQSPSNKVTEKGKDVELRCDPISGHTALYWYRQSLGQGLEFLIYFQGNSAPDKSGLPSDRFSAERTGGSVSTLTIQRTQQEDSAVYLCASRPGGQETQYFGPGTRLLVL.

V usage is TRBV12-3 or TRBV12-4 and J usage is TRBJ1-2; D not resolved. The germline V and J ends were trimmed by 1 base and 9 bases, with 12 bases remaining between them. CDR3 length: 13 residues. The CDR3 spells CASSLVWVGSYTF. The DNA of the CDR3 is TGTGCCAGCAGTTTAGTGTGGGTAGGAAGCTACACCTTC.

This chain connects TRBV20-1 to TRBJ1-4, with D unclear. V was clipped by 6 bases and J by 5 bases, with 10 bases between them. The V gene's germline CDR1 is DFQATT and CDR2 SNEGSKA (reference sequence). CDR3 size: 12 residues. CDR3 sequence reads: CSALDGNEKLFF. The CDR3 coding sequence is TGCAGTGCCTTGGATGGGAATGAAAAACTGTTTTTT.

In its sample, this clonotype was seen a few times. The chain carries TRBV27 and TRBJ2-7; 7 positions match TRBD2. The CDR3 consists of 16 residues. Germline V CDR1 and CDR2: MNHEY, SMNVEV (reference sequence). V gave up 5 bases and J gave up 4 bases; unmatched junction bases: 14. In DNA form, the CDR3 reads TGTGCCAGCAGTCCAAGGGGAGCGGGACCCTATTACGAGCAGTACTTC. This codes for CASSPRGAGPYYEQYF.

This clonotype was found a few times. V and J are TRBV20-1 and TRBJ2-7; TRBD2 matches at 7 bases. V was pared by 7 bases and J by 0 bases, with 9 bases of the junction left unmatched. The germline gives CDR1 DFQATT, CDR2 SNEGSKA (reference sequence). The CDR3 consists of 14 residues. In DNA form, the CDR3 reads TGCAGTGTCCTGAAAGGGAGGGACTCCTACGAGCAGTACTTC. This codes for CSVLKGRDSYEQYF.

The chain uses TRBV12-5 and TRBJ2-1, with TRBD1 matching over 8 bases. V was clipped by 3 bases and J by 2 bases; unmatched bases: 3. This CDR3 region has 15 residues. Germline assignment: CDR1 LGHNT and CDR2 FRNRAP. CDR3 in DNA: TGTGCTAGTGGTTTCGGGACAGGCACCTACAATGAGCAGTTCTTC. Its translation is CASGFGTGTYNEQFF.

This sequence joins TRBV6-5 and TRBJ2-5; TRBD2 agrees at 9 bases. Germline V gives CDR1 MNHEY, CDR2 SVGAGI. CDR3 length: 15 residues. V was clipped by 1 base and J by 4 bases; unmatched bases: 4. The CDR3 reads CASSYLGTSRETQYF. For the CDR3, the DNA is TGTGCCAGCAGTTACTTGGGGACTAGCCGAGAGACCCAGTACTTC.

Here the CDR3 reads CASSYRDTQAYEQYF. CDR3 coding DNA: TGTGCCAGCAGCTACCGGGACACGCAGGCCTACGAGCAGTACTTC. The chain recombines TRBV5-5 with TRBJ2-7; D is perhaps TRBD1 (6 bases). V was cut by 3 bases and J by 2 bases, with 15 bases left in between. The length of the CDR3 is 15 residues. From germline, CDR1 is SGHKS and CDR2 YYEKEE (reference sequence).

J is TRBJ2-5 and V is TRBV19, with D possibly matching TRBD1 (6 bases). Germline values: CDR1 LNHDA, CDR2 SQIVND (reference sequence). CDR3 length: 13 amino acids. Trimming stripped 3 bases from V and 2 bases from J, with 7 bases between. Here the CDR3 DNA reads TGTGCCAGTAGTATTACAGGGCAAGAGACCCAGTACTTC. It encodes CASSITGQETQYF.

This rearrangement joins TRBV20-1 to TRBJ1-1, with D uncertain. The CDR3 has 13 amino acids. CDR1 is DFQATT, CDR2 SNEGSKA, per germline (reference sequence). With 3 bases removed from V and 0 bases from J, the gap between germline ends came to 8 bases. The CDR3 nucleotides are TGCAGTGCTAGTCCCAGCATGAACACTGAAGCTTTCTTT. This gives the protein CSASPSMNTEAFF.

The genes are TRBV10-3 and TRBJ2-1, with 7 positions matching TRBD1. The J segment lost 4 bases and the V segment lost 4 bases, leaving 7 bases of the junction unmatched. The V gene's germline CDR1 is ENHRY and CDR2 SYGVKD. The CDR3 is made up of 15 amino acids. The CDR3 loop is CAISARDSKYNEQFF. For the CDR3, the DNA is TGTGCCATCAGTGCCCGGGACAGCAAATACAATGAGCAGTTCTTC.

This clonotype was detected only a few times. V is TRBV20-1 and J is TRBJ1-5, with D maybe TRBD1 (6 bases). The CDR3 spans 13 residues. Between the trimmed V and J ends, which lost 5 bases and 6 bases, there was a span of 14 bases. Germline CDR1 DFQATT, CDR2 SNEGSKA (reference sequence). This CDR3 reads CSAEGGSGQPQHF. DNA for the CDR3: TGCAGTGCTGAAGGGGGTTCGGGTCAGCCCCAGCATTTT.

The chain links TRBV14 to TRBJ2-7; D is unresolved. The CDR3 runs to 11 residues. Trimming pared 3 bases from V and 7 bases from J, leaving 7 bases between. In germline, CDR1 is SGHDN, CDR2 FVKESK. The CDR3 sequence is CASSQVREQYF. CDR3 in DNA: TGTGCCAGCAGCCAGGTCCGGGAGCAGTACTTC. The full variable domain, completed using reference TRBV14 and TRBJ2-7, is EAGVTQFPSHSVIEKGQTVTLRCDPISGHDNLYWYRRVMGKEIKFLLHFVKESKQDESGMPNNRFLAERTGGTYSTLKVQPAELEDSGVYFCASSQVREQYFGPGTRLTVT.

This rearrangement joins TRBV19 to TRBJ2-4; 8 bases are a match to TRBD1. Germline assignment: CDR1 LNHDA and CDR2 SQIVND (reference sequence). The CDR3 loop spans 13 amino acids. V lost 5 bases, J lost 8 bases, and 5 bases stayed unmatched. The CDR3 region is CASSPQGVDIQYF. The DNA for the CDR3 is TGTGCCAGTAGTCCACAGGGGGTAGACATTCAGTACTTC.